This T cell receptor (beta chain) was identified in a study of T cell repertoires in cytomegalovirus infection. V shed 1 base, J shed 5 bases, and the junction held 3 bases outside the gene matches. The CDR3 has 17 residues. Germline V CDR1 and CDR2: SGHVS, FNYEAQ. TCRdb reprocessed the reads with MiXCR, giving one entry per CDR3 protein. The sample includes 650,000 to 850,000 distinct CDR3 sequences, about 28% seen only once; the top ten take around 12%. This clonotype was seen a few times. What it recognizes is unknown. The chain has TRBV7-6 and TRBJ2-2; 14 bases agree with TRBD2. The sample was cultured CD8+ T cells from PBMCs, taken from culture after CMV antigen stimulation. The receptor was derived from a human donor in good health (CMV status not recorded). Some clones in this sample may be carry-over from other donors' samples. The CDR3 here is CASSLETSGGETGELFF. As DNA, the CDR3 is TGTGCCAGCAGCTTAGAGACTAGCGGGGGGGAGACCGGGGAGCTGTTTTTT.